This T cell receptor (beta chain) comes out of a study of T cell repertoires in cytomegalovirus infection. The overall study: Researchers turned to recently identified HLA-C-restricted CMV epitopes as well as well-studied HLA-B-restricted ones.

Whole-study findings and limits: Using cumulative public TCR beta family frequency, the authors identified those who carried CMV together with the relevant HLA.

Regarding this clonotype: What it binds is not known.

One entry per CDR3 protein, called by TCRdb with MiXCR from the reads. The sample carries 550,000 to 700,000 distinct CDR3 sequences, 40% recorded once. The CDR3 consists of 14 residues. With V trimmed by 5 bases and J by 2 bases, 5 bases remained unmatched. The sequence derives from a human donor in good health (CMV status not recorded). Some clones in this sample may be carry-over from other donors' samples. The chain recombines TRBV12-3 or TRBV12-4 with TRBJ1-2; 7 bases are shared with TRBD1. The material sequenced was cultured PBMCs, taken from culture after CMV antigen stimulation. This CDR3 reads CASSQQGRNYGYTF. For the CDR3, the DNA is TGTGCCAGCAGTCAACAGGGGAGGAACTATGGCTACACCTTC.